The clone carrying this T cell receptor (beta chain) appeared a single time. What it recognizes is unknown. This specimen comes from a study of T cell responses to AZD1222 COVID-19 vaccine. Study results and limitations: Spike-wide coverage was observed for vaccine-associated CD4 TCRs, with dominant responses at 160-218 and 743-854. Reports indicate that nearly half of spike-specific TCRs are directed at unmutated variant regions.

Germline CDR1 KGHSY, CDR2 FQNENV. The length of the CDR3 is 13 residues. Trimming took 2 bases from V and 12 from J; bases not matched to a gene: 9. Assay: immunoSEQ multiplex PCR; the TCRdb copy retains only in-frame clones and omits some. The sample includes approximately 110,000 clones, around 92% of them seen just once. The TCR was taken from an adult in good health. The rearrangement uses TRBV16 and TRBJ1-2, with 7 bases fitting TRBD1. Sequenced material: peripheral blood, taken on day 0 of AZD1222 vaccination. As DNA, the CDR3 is TGTGCCAGCAGCCAAGGCAGGGGGGGCCTCCACACCTTC. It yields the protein CASSQGRGGLHTF.